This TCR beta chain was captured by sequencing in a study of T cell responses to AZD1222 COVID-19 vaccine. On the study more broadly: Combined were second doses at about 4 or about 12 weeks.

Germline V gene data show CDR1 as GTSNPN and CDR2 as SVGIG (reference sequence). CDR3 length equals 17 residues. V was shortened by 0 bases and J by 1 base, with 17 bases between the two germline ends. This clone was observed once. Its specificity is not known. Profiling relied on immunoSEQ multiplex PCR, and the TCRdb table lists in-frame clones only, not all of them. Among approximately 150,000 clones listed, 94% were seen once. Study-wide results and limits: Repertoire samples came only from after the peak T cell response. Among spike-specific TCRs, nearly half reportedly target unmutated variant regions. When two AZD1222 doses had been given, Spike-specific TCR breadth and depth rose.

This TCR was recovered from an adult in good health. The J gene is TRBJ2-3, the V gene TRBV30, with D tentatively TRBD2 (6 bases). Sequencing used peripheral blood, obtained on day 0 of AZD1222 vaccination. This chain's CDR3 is CAWSVVAASFGTDTQYF. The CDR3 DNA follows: TGTGCCTGGAGTGTAGTAGCGGCCTCGTTTGGCACAGATACGCAGTATTTT.